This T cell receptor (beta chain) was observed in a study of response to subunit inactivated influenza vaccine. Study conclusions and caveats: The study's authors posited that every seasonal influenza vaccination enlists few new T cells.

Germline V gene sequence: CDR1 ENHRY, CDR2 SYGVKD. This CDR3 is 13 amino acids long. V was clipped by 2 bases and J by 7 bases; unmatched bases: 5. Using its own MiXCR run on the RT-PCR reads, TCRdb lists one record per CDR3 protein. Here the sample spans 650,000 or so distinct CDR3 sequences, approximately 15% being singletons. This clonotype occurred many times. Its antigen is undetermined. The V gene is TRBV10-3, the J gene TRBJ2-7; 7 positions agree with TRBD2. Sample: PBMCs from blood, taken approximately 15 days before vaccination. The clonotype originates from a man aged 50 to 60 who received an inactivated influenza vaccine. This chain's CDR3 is CAISEGREREQYF. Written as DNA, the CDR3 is TGTGCCATCAGTGAGGGGCGGGAGAGAGAGCAGTACTTC.